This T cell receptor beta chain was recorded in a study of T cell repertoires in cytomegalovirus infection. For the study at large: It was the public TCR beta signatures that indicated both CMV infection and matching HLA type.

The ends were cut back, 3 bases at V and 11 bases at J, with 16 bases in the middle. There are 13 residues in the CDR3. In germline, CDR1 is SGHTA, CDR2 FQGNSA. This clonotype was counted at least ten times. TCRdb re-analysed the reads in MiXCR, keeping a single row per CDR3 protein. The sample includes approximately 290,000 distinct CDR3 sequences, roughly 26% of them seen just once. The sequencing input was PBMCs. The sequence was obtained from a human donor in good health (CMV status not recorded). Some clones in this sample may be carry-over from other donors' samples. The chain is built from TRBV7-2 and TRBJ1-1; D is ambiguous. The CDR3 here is CASSFYPGREAFF. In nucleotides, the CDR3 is TGTGCCAGCAGCTTTTACCCCGGGAGGGAGGCTTTCTTT.